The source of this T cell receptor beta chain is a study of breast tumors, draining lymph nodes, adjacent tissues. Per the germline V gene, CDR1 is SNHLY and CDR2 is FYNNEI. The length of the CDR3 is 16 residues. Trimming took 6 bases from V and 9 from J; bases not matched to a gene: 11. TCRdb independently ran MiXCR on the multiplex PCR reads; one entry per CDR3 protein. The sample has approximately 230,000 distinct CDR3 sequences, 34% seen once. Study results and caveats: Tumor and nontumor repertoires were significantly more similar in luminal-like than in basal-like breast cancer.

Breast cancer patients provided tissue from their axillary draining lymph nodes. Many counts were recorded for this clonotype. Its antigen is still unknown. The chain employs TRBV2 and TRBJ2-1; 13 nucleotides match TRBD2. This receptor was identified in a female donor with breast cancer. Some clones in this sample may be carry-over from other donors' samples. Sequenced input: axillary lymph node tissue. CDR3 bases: TGTGCCAGCAGGGAAAGGACTAGCGGGGGTAATGGTGAGCAGTTCTTC. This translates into CASRERTSGGNGEQFF.